This T cell receptor (beta chain) was retrieved from a study of OX40 agonist ivuxolimab in advanced cancers. About the research overall: Patients received ivuxolimab, an intravenous treatment, every 2 weeks at 0.01 to 10 mg/kg. General study points: Averaging showed that CD8+ T cells had more expanded clones than CD4+ did. Several nonresponders also turned out to have low normalized T-cell clonal expansion.

TCRdb's copy holds only in-frame clones and misses some; the assay was immunoSEQ multiplex PCR. The table has around 25,000 clones, approximately 85% seen once; the top ten hold around 17%. On this clone itself: Its antigen is not known.

The receptor comes from an adult with an advanced solid tumor such as melanoma, head and neck, liver or kidney cancer. The input for sequencing was CD4+ or CD8+ T cells sorted from blood, taken in a trial of the OX40 agonist ivuxolimab.

The CDR3 DNA reads TGTGCCAGTAGTTACAACACGGGGCCGGGCGAGCAGTACTTC. Protein product: CASSYNTGPGEQYF. The chain is built from TRBV19 and TRBJ2-7, with D perhaps assigned TRBD1 or TRBD2 (5 bases each). The germline V gene has CDR1 LNHDA and CDR2 SQIVND (reference sequence). V was shortened by 5 bases and J by 6 bases, with 17 bases between the two germline ends. CDR3 length: 14 residues.